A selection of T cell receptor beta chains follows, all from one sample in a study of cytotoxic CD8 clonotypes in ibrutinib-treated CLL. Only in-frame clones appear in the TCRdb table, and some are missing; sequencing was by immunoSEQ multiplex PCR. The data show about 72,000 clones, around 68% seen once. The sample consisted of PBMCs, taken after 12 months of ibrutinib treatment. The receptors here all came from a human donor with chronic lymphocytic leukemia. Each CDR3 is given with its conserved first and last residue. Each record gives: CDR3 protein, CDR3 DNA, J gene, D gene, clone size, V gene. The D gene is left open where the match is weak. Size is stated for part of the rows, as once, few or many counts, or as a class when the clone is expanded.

CSTGQLNTEAFF TGCAGCACGGGACAGTTGAACACTGAAGCTTTCTTT TRBJ1-1 TRBD1 . TRBV29-1
CASSFRTSGASNEQFF TGTGCCAGCAGTTTCCGGACTAGCGGTGCCTCTAATGAGCAGTTCTTC TRBJ2-1 TRBD2 . TRBV6-5
CASSARGFDANSGYTF TGCGCCAGCAGTGCTCGGGGCTTTGATGCTAATAGTGGCTACACCTTC TRBJ1-2 . . TRBV10-2
CASSSRQGYNEKLFF TGTGCCAGCAGTTCCCGACAGGGCTATAATGAAAAACTGTTTTTT TRBJ1-4 TRBD1 . TRBV6-6
CASSRRGQGDNQPQHF TGTGCCAGCAGCCGCCGGGGACAGGGGGACAATCAGCCCCAGCATTTT TRBJ1-5 TRBD1 . TRBV5-6
CASSVGTGGSDSPLHF TGCGCCAGCAGTGTGGGGACAGGGGGGTCCGATTCACCCCTCCACTTT TRBJ1-6 TRBD1 . TRBV5-1
CASGLGGEQFF TGTGCTAGTGGTTTGGGGGGGGAGCAGTTCTTC TRBJ2-1 . . TRBV12-5
CAISGAGKKADTQYF TGTGCCATCAGTGGGGCCGGGAAAAAAGCAGATACGCAGTATTTT TRBJ2-3 . . TRBV10-3
CASSYAGSLSGNTIYF TGTGCCAGCAGCTATGCTGGCAGCCTCTCTGGAAACACCATATATTTT TRBJ1-3 . . TRBV7-9
CASSSPGRGTEQYF TGTGCCAGCAGCTCACCGGGGAGGGGAACCGAGCAGTACTTC TRBJ2-7 TRBD2 . TRBV13
CASSTTASSNQPQHF TGTGCCAGCAGCACGACAGCCTCAAGCAATCAGCCCCAGCATTTT TRBJ1-5 . . TRBV5-8
CASSQDVREDSPLHF TGCGCCAGCAGCCAAGATGTGAGGGAGGATTCACCCCTCCACTTT TRBJ1-6 . . TRBV4-3
CASKDRGYNEQFF TGTGCCAGCAAGGACAGGGGTTACAATGAGCAGTTCTTC TRBJ2-1 TRBD1 once TRBV2
CATGRDRYEQYF TGTGCCACTGGGCGGGACAGGTACGAGCAGTACTTC TRBJ2-7 TRBD1 . TRBV19
CASGPHEGFTGELFF TGTGCCAGTGGACCGCACGAGGGGTTCACCGGGGAGCTGTTTTTT TRBJ2-2 . . TRBV6-5
CASSLDRANPINEKLFF TGCGCCAGCAGCTTGGACAGAGCTAATCCGATTAATGAAAAACTGTTTTTT TRBJ1-4 . . TRBV5-1
CASSPLETGRNQPQHF TGTGCCAGCTCACCATTAGAGACAGGGAGGAATCAGCCCCAGCATTTT TRBJ1-5 TRBD1 . TRBV18
CASSATGTGGHLATEAFF TGTGCCAGCAGTGCAACCGGGACAGGGGGCCACTTGGCCACTGAAGCTTTCTTT TRBJ1-1 TRBD1 . TRBV27
CASSGGGETQYF TGTGCCAGTAGTGGCGGGGGGGAGACCCAGTACTTC TRBJ2-5 TRBD2 . TRBV19
CASSPGTNTGELFF TGTGCCAGCAGTCCCGGGACTAACACCGGGGAGCTGTTTTTT TRBJ2-2 . . TRBV7-2
CASRNGLAGSYEQYF TGTGCCAGCAGAAACGGACTAGCGGGATCCTACGAGCAGTACTTC TRBJ2-7 TRBD2 . TRBV6-5
CASSLPFSVGELFF TGTGCCAGCAGCCTCCCCTTCAGTGTCGGGGAGCTGTTTTTT TRBJ2-2 . few TRBV7-9
CASSVSQVGADTQYF TGTGCCAGCAGCGTATCGCAGGTCGGGGCAGATACGCAGTATTTT TRBJ2-3 . . TRBV9
CASSPGRPSYEQYF TGTGCCAGCTCACCAGGGAGACCCTCCTACGAGCAGTACTTC TRBJ2-7 . few TRBV18
CASSLDRDQETQYF TGTGCCAGCAGCTTAGACAGGGATCAAGAGACCCAGTACTTC TRBJ2-5 . . TRBV7-8
CTSSQDPGTHEQYF TGCACCAGCAGCCAAGATCCAGGGACCCACGAGCAGTACTTC TRBJ2-7 . once TRBV1
CASSLTGTGELFF TGTGCCAGCAGCTTAACGGGCACCGGGGAGCTGTTTTTT TRBJ2-2 . . TRBV7-2
CASSYSDPGLNSPLHF TGTGCCAGCAGTTACTCGGACCCGGGACTCAATTCACCCCTCCACTTT TRBJ1-6 . . TRBV6-5
CASSEGVVEQFF TGTGCCAGCAGTGAAGGGGTAGTGGAGCAGTTCTTC TRBJ2-1 . once TRBV2
CASSAGTGGKETQYF TGTGCCAGCAGTGCTGGGACAGGGGGCAAAGAGACCCAGTACTTC TRBJ2-5 TRBD1 . TRBV27
CASSPRVPYEQYF TGTGCCAGCAGTCCCCGGGTCCCGTACGAGCAGTACTTC TRBJ2-7 . . TRBV25-1
CASSSGQGPEAFF TGTGCCAGCAGTAGCGGACAGGGGCCCGAAGCTTTCTTT TRBJ1-1 TRBD1 . TRBV28
CASSWNSQSSYNEQFF TGCGCCAGCAGCTGGAACAGCCAAAGCTCCTACAATGAGCAGTTCTTC TRBJ2-1 . . TRBV5-1